This paragraph covers one TCR beta chain sequence. What it binds is not known. The data originate from a study of cytomegalovirus exposure and HLA in healthy donors. General study results and limits: The study listed roughly 150 cytomegalovirus-associated TCR beta chains.

Donors consisted of healthy bone marrow donors. This CDR3 region has 13 residues. V dropped 4 bases and J dropped 7 bases, with 16 bases sitting between them. Per the germline V gene, CDR1 is SQVTM and CDR2 is ANQGSEA. The PCR contained 60 Vbeta and 13 Jbeta primers. Source study methods: In a later analysis, around 11 million of 60 million to 80 million unique beta chains occurred in at least two donors. This table comes from immunoSEQ multiplex PCR, and its TCRdb copy is limited to in-frame clones, with some not included. The DNA was the basis for D and trimming; V, J and clone size are from that table. The data show about 130,000 clones, around four fifths seen once.

The source of this sequence is a boy aged 2 to 10 in good health and CMV-seronegative. This sequence joins TRBV29-1 and TRBJ1-2; no reliable D call. Sequenced input: PBMCs. In DNA form, the CDR3 reads TGCAGCGTTGGACACCCGGAAGCGGCTGGCTACACCTTC. Translating gives CSVGHPEAAGYTF.